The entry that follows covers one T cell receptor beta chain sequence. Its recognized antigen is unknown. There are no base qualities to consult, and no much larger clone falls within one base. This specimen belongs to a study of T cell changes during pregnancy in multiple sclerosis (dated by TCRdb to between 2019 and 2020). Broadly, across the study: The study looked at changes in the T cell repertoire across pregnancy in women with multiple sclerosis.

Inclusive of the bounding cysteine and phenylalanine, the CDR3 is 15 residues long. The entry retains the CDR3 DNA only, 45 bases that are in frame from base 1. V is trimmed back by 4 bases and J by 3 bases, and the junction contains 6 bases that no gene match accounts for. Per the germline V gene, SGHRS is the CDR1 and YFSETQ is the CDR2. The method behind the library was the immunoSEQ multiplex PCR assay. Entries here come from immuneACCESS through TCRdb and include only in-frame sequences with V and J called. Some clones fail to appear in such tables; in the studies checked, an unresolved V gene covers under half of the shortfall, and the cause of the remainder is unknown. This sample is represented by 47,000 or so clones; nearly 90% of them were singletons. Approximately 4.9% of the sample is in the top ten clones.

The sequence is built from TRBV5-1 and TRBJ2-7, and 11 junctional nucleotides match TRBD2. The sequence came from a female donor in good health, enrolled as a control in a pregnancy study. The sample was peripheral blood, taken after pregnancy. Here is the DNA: TGCGCCAGCAGCCTATCCGGGACTAGCGGCTACGAGCAGTACTTC. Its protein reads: CASSLSGTSGYEQYF.